The following is a TCR beta chain sequence with its context. V was clipped by 4 bases and J by 8 bases; unmatched bases: 6. Germline CDR1 is SGHNT and CDR2 is YYREEE (reference sequence). This CDR3 comprises 15 residues. TCRdb keeps only in-frame clones here, not all; method: immunoSEQ multiplex PCR. Among over 200,000 clones listed, approximately 82% were seen once. These data belong to a study of blood T cell repertoires in COVID-19. This clonotype originated in an older woman with active or convalescent COVID-19. The chain joins TRBV5-4 to TRBJ2-1; 13 bases fit TRBD2. The material sequenced was peripheral blood. This chain's CDR3 is CASSTSGGGVYEQFF. CDR3 nucleotides: TGTGCCAGCAGCACTAGCGGGGGGGGAGTATATGAGCAGTTCTTC. Complete variable domain (other parts from reference TRBV5-4 and TRBJ2-1): ETGVTQSPTHLIKTRGQQVTLRCSSQSGHNTVSWYQQALGQGPQFIFQYYREEENGRGNFPPRFSGLQFPNYSSELNVNALELDDSALYLCASSTSGGGVYEQFFGPGTRLTVL.